Below, one T cell receptor (beta chain) is given with its context. No antigen is known for it. Trimming stripped 3 bases from V and 7 bases from J, with 19 bases between. CDR3 length equals 16 residues. Germline loops: CDR1 MDHEN, CDR2 SYDVKM. This entry belongs to a study of PD-1 blockade in classical Hodgkin lymphoma. Background on the study: With a 2-week interval, patients received intravenous nivolumab at 3 mg/kg. Study-wide results and caveats: According to reports, newly diagnosed patients had lower baseline TCR diversity than healthy donors, and relapsed/refractory patients had lower baseline TCR diversity still. Those starting nivolumab under 1 year post-ASCT were excluded. Complete responders' baseline diversity resembled that of newly diagnosed patients.

Time point noted: cycle 4 day 1 (C4D1), after less than seven weeks of nivolumab. Each of the patients experienced relapse following autologous stem cell transplantation, and their brentuximab vedotin exposure differed. Only in-frame clones appear in the TCRdb table, and some are missing; sequencing was by immunoSEQ multiplex PCR. The sample yields 40,000 to 65,000 clones, approximately 89% seen once. This chain joins TRBV28 and TRBJ1-5; D perhaps matches TRBD1 (5 bases). The sample in question was peripheral blood mononuclear cells (PBMCs), obtained before the fourth cycle of nivolumab. This clonotype originated in a human donor with classical Hodgkin lymphoma. The CDR3 protein is CASSFREGIIGQPQHF. The CDR3 DNA reads as TGTGCCAGCAGTTTTCGAGAGGGGATAATCGGGCAGCCCCAGCATTTT.